This T cell receptor beta chain was observed in a study of blood T cell repertoires in COVID-19. Profiling relied on immunoSEQ multiplex PCR, and the TCRdb table lists in-frame clones only, not all of them. This repertoire shows over 350,000 clones, around 90% found once; its top ten account for roughly 1.2%. The germline CDR1 and CDR2 sequences are SGHAT and FQDESV (reference sequence). V lost 1 base, J lost 5 bases, and 7 bases stayed unmatched. The CDR3 is 16 residues long. The rearrangement uses TRBV11-1 and TRBJ1-4; the match to TRBD1 covers 7 bases. Source material: PBMCs or T cells enriched from blood (not recorded which). The origin of this receptor is a woman between 18 and 29 years old who had recovered from COVID-19. CDR3 coding DNA: TGTGCCAGCAGCTTAGGATCCGGGACAGCGAATGAAAAACTGTTTTTT. This encodes CASSLGSGTANEKLFF.